This TCR beta chain was sequenced for a study of OX40 agonist ivuxolimab in advanced cancers. Clones were read by immunoSEQ multiplex PCR, and TCRdb kept only the in-frame ones, dropping some. The sample has tens of thousands of clones; roughly 86% are singletons. Germline loops: CDR1 MDHEN, CDR2 SYDVKM. The CDR3 totals 15 residues. Trimming shortened V by 2 bases and J by 5 bases, and 16 bases separated the two germline ends. Material: CD4+ or CD8+ T cells sorted from blood, obtained in a trial of the OX40 agonist ivuxolimab. This clonotype was obtained from an adult with an advanced solid tumor such as melanoma, head and neck, liver or kidney cancer. The chain recombines TRBV28 with TRBJ2-7, with a tentative D call TRBD1 (6 bases). The CDR3 loop is CASSLGTSGAHEQYF. CDR3 DNA: TGTGCCAGCAGTTTAGGTACCTCAGGGGCCCACGAGCAGTACTTC.